This T cell receptor beta chain comes out of a study of a mutant IDH1 vaccine in newly diagnosed glioma. Described time point: week 47, end of study. All doses held 300 ug of mutant IDH1 20-mer peptide, with topical imiquimod. The method was immunoSEQ multiplex PCR; TCRdb's version includes in-frame clones alone and lacks a portion of them. The table shows tens of thousands of clones, with 75% to 90% occurring only once. The germline gives CDR1 KGHSH, CDR2 LQKENI. V was pared by 2 bases and J by 8 bases, with 8 bases of the junction left unmatched. The CDR3 contains 15 residues. A note on this clone: Its antigen is undetermined.

The TCR was taken from a woman in her forties or fifties with glioma. The V and J genes are TRBV18 and TRBJ1-4, with 7 bases identical to TRBD1. The sequenced sample was PBMCs, obtained from a glioma patient whose treatment included an IDH1 peptide vaccine. In nucleotides, the CDR3 is TGTGCCAGCTCACCAGGGGACAGAAAAGGGGAAAAACTGTTTTTT. This codes for CASSPGDRKGEKLFF. The full variable domain, completed using reference TRBV18 and TRBJ1-4, is NAGVMQNPRHLVRRRGQEARLRCSPMKGHSHVYWYRQLPEEGLKFMVYLQKENIIDESGMPKERFSAEFPKEGPSILRIQQVVRGDSAAYFCASSPGDRKGEKLFFGSGTQLSVL.